This entry concerns a single TCR beta chain. This sample was taken from a study of radiotherapy plus CTLA-4 blockade in lung cancer. The germline V gene encodes CDR1 SGHRS and CDR2 YFSETQ. The CDR3 spans 17 residues. Trimming pared 0 bases from V and 0 bases from J, leaving 12 bases between. Measured with immunoSEQ multiplex PCR; TCRdb has only the in-frame clones, and not every one. The sample has 65,000 to 95,000 clones, about 87% seen once. This rearrangement joins TRBV5-1 to TRBJ2-2; TRBD1 is a possible D gene (5 bases). The clonotype originates from a human donor with non-small cell lung cancer who had stable disease on radiotherapy plus ipilimumab. The sequenced sample was peripheral blood, obtained from a patient treated with radiotherapy plus ipilimumab. The CDR3 here is CASSLVQGLSNTGELFF. DNA for the CDR3: TGCGCCAGCAGCTTGGTCCAGGGATTATCGAACACCGGGGAGCTGTTTTTT.